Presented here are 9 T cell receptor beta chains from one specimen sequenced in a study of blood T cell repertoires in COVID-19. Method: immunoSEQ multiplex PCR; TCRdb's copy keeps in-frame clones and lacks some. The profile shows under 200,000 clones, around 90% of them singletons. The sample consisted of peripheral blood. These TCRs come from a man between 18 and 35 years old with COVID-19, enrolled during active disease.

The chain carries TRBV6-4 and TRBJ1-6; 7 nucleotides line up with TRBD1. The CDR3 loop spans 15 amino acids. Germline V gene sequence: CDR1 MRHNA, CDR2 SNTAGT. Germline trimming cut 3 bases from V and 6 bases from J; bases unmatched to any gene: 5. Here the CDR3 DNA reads TGTGCCAGCAGTGAAGGGGGCGCGCGTAATTCACCCCTCCACTTT. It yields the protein CASSEGGARNSPLHF.

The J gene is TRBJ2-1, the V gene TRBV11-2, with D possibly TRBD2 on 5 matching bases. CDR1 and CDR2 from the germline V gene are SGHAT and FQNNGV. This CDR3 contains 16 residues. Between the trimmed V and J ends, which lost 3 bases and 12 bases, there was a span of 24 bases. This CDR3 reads CASSFGALGPLRGQFF. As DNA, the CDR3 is TGTGCCAGCAGCTTCGGAGCACTAGGACCCCTTCGCGGGCAGTTCTTC. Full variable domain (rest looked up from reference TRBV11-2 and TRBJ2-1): EAGVAQSPRYKIIEKRQSVAFWCNPISGHATLYWYQQILGQGPKLLIQFQNNGVVDDSQLPKDRFSAERLKGVDSTLKIQPAKLEDSAVYLCASSFGALGPLRGQFFGPGTRLTVL.

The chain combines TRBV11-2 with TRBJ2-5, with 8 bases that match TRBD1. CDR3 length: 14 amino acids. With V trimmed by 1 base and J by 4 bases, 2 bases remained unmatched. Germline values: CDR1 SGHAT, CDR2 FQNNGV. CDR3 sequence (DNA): TGTGCCAGCAGCTTAGGACAGGGGAGAGAGACCCAGTACTTC. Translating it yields CASSLGQGRETQYF.

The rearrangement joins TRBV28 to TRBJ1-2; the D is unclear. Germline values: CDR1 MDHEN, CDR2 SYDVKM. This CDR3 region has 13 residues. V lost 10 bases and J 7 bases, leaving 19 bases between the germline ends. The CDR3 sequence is CAIHPGGGFGYTF. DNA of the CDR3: TGTGCCATCCACCCCGGCGGCGGATTTGGCTACACCTTC.

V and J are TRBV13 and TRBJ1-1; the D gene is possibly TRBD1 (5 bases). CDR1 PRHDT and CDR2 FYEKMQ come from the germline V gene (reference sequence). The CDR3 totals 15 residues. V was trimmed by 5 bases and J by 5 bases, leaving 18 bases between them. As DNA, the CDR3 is TGTGCCAGCAGCACCTTGGGGGGTAGGGATACTGAAGCTTTCTTT. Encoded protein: CASSTLGGRDTEAFF.

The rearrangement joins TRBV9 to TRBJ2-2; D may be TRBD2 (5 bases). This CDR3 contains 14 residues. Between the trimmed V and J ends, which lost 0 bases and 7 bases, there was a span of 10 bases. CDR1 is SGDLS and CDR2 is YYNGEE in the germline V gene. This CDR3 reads CASSVVGSNGELFF. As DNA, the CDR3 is TGTGCCAGCAGCGTAGTGGGGAGCAACGGGGAGCTGTTTTTT.

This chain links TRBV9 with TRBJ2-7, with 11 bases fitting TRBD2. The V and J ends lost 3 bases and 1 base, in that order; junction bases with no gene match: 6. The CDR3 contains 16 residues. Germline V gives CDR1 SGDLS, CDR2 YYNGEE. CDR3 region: CASSEGLAGGSYEQYF. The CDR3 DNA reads TGTGCCAGCAGCGAGGGTCTAGCGGGAGGTTCCTACGAGCAGTACTTC.

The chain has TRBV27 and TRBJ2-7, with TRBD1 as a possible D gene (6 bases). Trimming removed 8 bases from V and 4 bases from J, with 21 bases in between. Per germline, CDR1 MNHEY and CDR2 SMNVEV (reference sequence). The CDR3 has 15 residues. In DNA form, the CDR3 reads TGTGCCAGCGCCAATCTCGGGACATCATTTTACGAGCAGTACTTC. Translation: CASANLGTSFYEQYF.

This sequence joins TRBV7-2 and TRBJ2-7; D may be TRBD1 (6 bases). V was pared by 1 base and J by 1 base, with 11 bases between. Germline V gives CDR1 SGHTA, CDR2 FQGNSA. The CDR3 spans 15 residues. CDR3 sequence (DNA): TGTGCCAGCAGCTTAGATCCTAGGGGGTCCTACGAGCAGTACTTC. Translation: CASSLDPRGSYEQYF.